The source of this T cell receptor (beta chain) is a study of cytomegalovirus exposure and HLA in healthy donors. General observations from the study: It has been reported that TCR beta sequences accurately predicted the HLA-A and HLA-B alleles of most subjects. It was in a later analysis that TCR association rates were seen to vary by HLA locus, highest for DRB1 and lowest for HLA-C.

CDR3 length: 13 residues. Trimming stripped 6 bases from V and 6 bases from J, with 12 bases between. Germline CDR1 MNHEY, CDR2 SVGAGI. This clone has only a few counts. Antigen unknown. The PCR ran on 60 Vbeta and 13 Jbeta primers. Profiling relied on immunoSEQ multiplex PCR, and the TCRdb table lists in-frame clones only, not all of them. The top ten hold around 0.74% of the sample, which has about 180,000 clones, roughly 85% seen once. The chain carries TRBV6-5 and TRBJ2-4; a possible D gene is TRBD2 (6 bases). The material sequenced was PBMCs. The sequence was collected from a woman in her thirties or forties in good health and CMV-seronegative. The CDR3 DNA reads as TGTGCCAGCAGCCTTCCGGGAGTAAACATTCAGTACTTC. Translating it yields CASSLPGVNIQYF.